What follows are 20 T cell receptor beta chains derived from one specimen sequenced in a study of Graves' ophthalmopathy and Graves' hyperthyroidism. RNA transcripts yielded amplified TCR beta CDR3 regions. Second-round multiplex PCR came after a first-round RT-PCR that employed HTBI primers. TCRdb used MiXCR to reprocess the multiplex PCR reads, holding one entry per CDR3 protein. The sample has around 1,200,000 distinct CDR3 sequences; less than 45% are singletons. What was sequenced was peripheral blood or thyroid tissue (not recorded which). Receptors were obtained from an adult man with Graves' hyperthyroidism.

The V and J genes are TRBV6-5 and TRBJ1-6; the D is unclear. Germline CDR1 is MNHEY and CDR2 is SVGAGI. V gave up 0 bases and J gave up 7 bases, with 10 bases separating them. CDR3 length: 15 residues. Here the CDR3 reads CASSYSIPANSPLHF. The CDR3 DNA reads as TGTGCCAGCAGTTACTCGATACCGGCAAATTCACCCCTCCACTTT.

V gene TRBV12-3 or TRBV12-4 combines with J gene TRBJ2-5, with TRBD1 matching over 8 bases. V lost 3 bases, J lost 4 bases, and 4 bases stayed unmatched. The CDR3 is 14 residues long. CDR3 loop: CASSFWTGRETQYF. CDR3 nucleotides: TGTGCCAGCAGTTTCTGGACAGGGAGAGAGACCCAGTACTTC.

This clonotype has only a few counts. The gene calls are TRBV6-5 and TRBJ1-2, with D unclear. This CDR3 has 14 residues. CDR1 and CDR2 from the germline V gene are MNHEY and SVGAGI. With 10 bases removed from V and 2 bases from J, the gap between germline ends came to 17 bases. The CDR3 coding sequence is TGTGCCACCCGGAAAGAGGAACCCAACTATGGCTACACCTTC. Translation: CATRKEEPNYGYTF.

This clonotype was picked up a small number of times. The V and J genes are TRBV3-1 and TRBJ2-5, with 8 bases identical to TRBD2. V trimming: 3 bases; J trimming: 2 bases; junction bases outside the gene matches: 5. The CDR3 totals 15 residues. Germline V gene lookup returns CDR1 LGHDT and CDR2 YNNKEL (reference sequence). CDR3 in amino acids: CASSHRSSGQETQYF. Written as DNA, the CDR3 is TGTGCCAGCAGCCACAGGTCTAGCGGGCAAGAGACCCAGTACTTC.

This clonotype was seen repeatedly, ten times or more. This rearrangement joins TRBV4-3 to TRBJ2-7; 7 positions match TRBD2. The CDR3 is made up of 15 amino acids. Germline lookup yields CDR1 LGHNA and CDR2 YSLEER. The ends lost 4 bases at V and 2 bases at J; junction bases unmatched: 8. The CDR3 here is CASSPSTSGTYEQYF. The CDR3 coding sequence is TGCGCCAGCAGCCCCTCCACCAGCGGGACCTACGAGCAGTACTTC.

This clonotype has just a few counts. The rearrangement links TRBV29-1 to TRBJ2-5; 10 nucleotides match TRBD1. V was clipped by 4 bases and J by 5 bases; unmatched bases: 4. From germline, CDR1 is SQVTM and CDR2 ANQGSEA. This CDR3 comprises 13 residues. CDR3 coding DNA: TGCAGCGTTGCGGGACAGGGGTTTGAGACCCAGTACTTC. Its translation is CSVAGQGFETQYF.

Many counts were recorded for this clonotype. The chain links TRBV20-1 to TRBJ2-7, with D unresolved. This CDR3 has 14 residues. The V end lost 3 bases, the J end lost 6 bases, and 18 bases lay between the germline ends. Per germline, CDR1 DFQATT and CDR2 SNEGSKA (reference sequence). Written as DNA, the CDR3 is TGCAGTGCTAGGGGGTGGGTGACCAACGGCGAGCAGTACTTC. It translates to CSARGWVTNGEQYF.

The chain has TRBV19 and TRBJ2-7, with D possibly matching TRBD2 (6 bases). The germline V gene encodes CDR1 LNHDA and CDR2 SQIVND (reference sequence). The length of the CDR3 is 14 residues. The V end lost 4 bases, the J end lost 7 bases, and 17 bases lay between the germline ends. Here the CDR3 DNA reads TGTGCCAGTAGTACCGGCGGAACGACTAGGGAGCAGTACTTC. Translated: CASSTGGTTREQYF.

This clonotype was detected many times. The J gene is TRBJ2-5, the V gene TRBV7-9; TRBD2 matches at 9 bases. Germline CDR1 SEHNR, CDR2 FQNEAQ (reference sequence). This CDR3 has 15 residues. V lost 4 bases, J lost 1 base, and 4 bases stayed unmatched. As DNA, the CDR3 is TGTGCCAGCAGCTGGCTAGCGGGGACCCAAGAGACCCAGTACTTC. Its translation: CASSWLAGTQETQYF.

This sequence joins TRBV6-5 and TRBJ2-3; the D is unclear. Germline V gene lookup returns CDR1 MNHEY and CDR2 SVGAGI. V was shortened by 2 bases and J by 2 bases, with 8 bases between the two germline ends. This CDR3 spans 14 amino acids. CDR3 in amino acids: CASSYQDSTDTQYF. Here the CDR3 DNA reads TGTGCCAGCAGTTACCAGGATTCCACAGATACGCAGTATTTT.

This clonotype showed up many times. The rearrangement uses TRBV29-1 and TRBJ1-5; the match to TRBD1 covers 9 bases. CDR3 size: 13 residues. CDR1 and CDR2 from the germline V gene are SQVTM and ANQGSEA. This CDR3 is CSVRTGGNQPQHF. CDR3 coding DNA: TGCAGTGTAAGGACAGGGGGCAATCAGCCCCAGCATTTT.

The V and J genes are TRBV27 and TRBJ1-1; no clear D. CDR1 is MNHEY and CDR2 is SMNVEV in the germline V gene (reference sequence). The CDR3 sequence is 14 residues long. V gave up 5 bases and J gave up 5 bases, with 15 bases separating them. CDR3 in amino acids: CASSPVGRETEAFF. As DNA, the CDR3 is TGTGCCAGCAGTCCCGTCGGGAGGGAGACTGAAGCTTTCTTT.

There are many counts of this clonotype. In DNA, the CDR3 is TGTGCCAGCAGTTACGGGCGGGAAGAGACCTACGAGCAGTACTTC. Protein: CASSYGREETYEQYF. The chain employs TRBV6-5 and TRBJ2-7, with D possibly matching TRBD2 (6 bases). The V end lost 2 bases, the J end lost 2 bases, and 13 bases lay between the germline ends. Per germline, CDR1 MNHEY and CDR2 SVGAGI. The CDR3 consists of 15 residues.

This clonotype was counted ten times or more. V and J are TRBV5-1 and TRBJ2-7; TRBD1 matches at 9 bases. The junction had 13 bases not matched to a gene; V was cut back by 0 bases and J by 9 bases. This CDR3 comprises 16 residues. The germline CDR1 and CDR2 sequences are SGHRS and YFSETQ. The CDR3 reads CASSLAADRGLFVQYF. The DNA of the CDR3 is TGCGCCAGCAGCTTGGCCGCGGACAGGGGTCTATTCGTGCAGTACTTC.

Concerning this clonotype: A read error is possible here, since a much larger clone lies one base away. This chain links TRBV7-2 with TRBJ1-1; no firm D call. CDR1 is SGHTA, CDR2 FQGNSA, per germline. CDR3 length equals 15 residues. The CDR3 DNA reads as TGTGCCGGCAGCTTGGATTCCCATCGGAACACTGAAGCTTTCTTT. It translates to CAGSLDSHRNTEAFF.

This clonotype was found a few times. The chain employs TRBV6-6 and TRBJ2-7; D might be TRBD1 (6 bases). The CDR3 consists of 13 residues. V was cut by 10 bases and J by 2 bases, with 15 bases left in between. From germline, CDR1 is MNHNY and CDR2 SVGAGI (reference sequence). For the CDR3, the DNA is TGTGCCACAGGGACAAGGGGGACCTACGAGCAGTACTTC. Residues: CATGTRGTYEQYF.

This chain connects TRBV14 to TRBJ2-7; D is uncertain. Between the trimmed V and J ends, which lost 2 bases and 0 bases, there was a span of 11 bases. Germline V CDR1 and CDR2: SGHDN, FVKESK. This CDR3 has 15 amino acids. CDR3 amino acids: CASSQPGINSYEQYF. The DNA of the CDR3 is TGTGCCAGCAGCCAACCAGGCATAAACTCCTACGAGCAGTACTTC. Together with reference TRBV14 and TRBJ2-7, the CDR3 gives the full variable domain: EAGVTQFPSHSVIEKGQTVTLRCDPISGHDNLYWYRRVMGKEIKFLLHFVKESKQDESGMPNNRFLAERTGGTYSTLKVQPAELEDSGVYFCASSQPGINSYEQYFGPGTRLTVT.

The sample holds many counts of this clonotype. This sequence joins TRBV29-1 and TRBJ2-7; TRBD1 matches at 12 bases. V lost 6 bases and J lost 4; bases outside the gene matches: 10. CDR3 length: 15 amino acids. The germline V gene has CDR1 SQVTM and CDR2 ANQGSEA. CDR3 loop: CSVDTGTGGFYEQYF. The CDR3 bases are TGCAGCGTAGATACCGGGACAGGGGGCTTTTACGAGCAGTACTTC.

This clonotype has at least ten counts. The V and J genes are TRBV19 and TRBJ2-6; no reliable D call. Trimming pared 3 bases from V and 4 bases from J, leaving 7 bases between. The length of the CDR3 is 14 residues. Germline V lookup: CDR1 LNHDA, CDR2 SQIVND (reference sequence). The CDR3 region has the DNA TGTGCCAGTAGTATCGGGCTCGGGGCCAACGTCCTGACTTTC. It translates to CASSIGLGANVLTF.

The chain uses TRBV9 and TRBJ2-7, with 9 bases matching TRBD1. The CDR3 has 14 residues. Per the germline V gene, CDR1 is SGDLS and CDR2 is YYNGEE. With V trimmed by 4 bases and J by 5 bases, 7 bases remained unmatched. The CDR3 sequence: CASSTDRGENEQYF. The CDR3 DNA reads as TGTGCCAGCAGCACGGACAGGGGAGAAAACGAGCAGTACTTC.